What follows are 27 T cell receptor beta chains derived from one specimen sequenced in a study of siplizumab effects on memory and regulatory T cells. The repertoire was sequenced with immunoSEQ multiplex PCR; TCRdb's copy has only in-frame clones and lacks some. The sample consists of roughly 60,000 clones, 96% of them appearing once. The source material was naive CD8+ T cells sorted from blood. Receptors were obtained from a human donor in good health.

The chain recombines TRBV7-7 with TRBJ2-1; TRBD2 agrees at 7 bases. Trimming removed 1 base from V and 6 bases from J; junction bases left unmatched: 6. The length of the CDR3 is 15 residues. Germline V gene sequence: CDR1 SSHAT, CDR2 FNYEAQ (reference sequence). The CDR3 protein is CASSLEGSGFNEQFF. DNA for the CDR3: TGTGCCAGCAGCTTAGAGGGTAGCGGGTTCAATGAGCAGTTCTTC.

The J gene is TRBJ2-5, the V gene TRBV19, with D perhaps matching TRBD2 (7 bases). The V gene lost 1 base and the J gene lost 4 bases, with 13 bases spanning the gap. The CDR3 contains 15 residues. Germline V gene sequence: CDR1 LNHDA, CDR2 SQIVND (reference sequence). The CDR3 coding sequence is TGTGCCAGTAGTATAGTAGGGGGGGTGGCAGAGACCCAGTACTTC. Translation: CASSIVGGVAETQYF. Variable domain in full (rest from reference TRBV19 and TRBJ2-5): DGGITQSPKYLFRKEGQNVTLSCEQNLNHDAMYWYRQDPGQGLRLIYYSQIVNDFQKGDIAEGYSVSREKKESFPLTVTSAQKNPTAFYLCASSIVGGVAETQYFGPGTRLLVL.

The chain uses TRBV9 and TRBJ1-1; D call uncertain. From germline, CDR1 is SGDLS and CDR2 YYNGEE. This CDR3 is 12 amino acids long. V was trimmed by 3 bases and J by 4 bases, leaving 7 bases between them. The CDR3: CASSAIGTEAFF. CDR3 DNA sequence: TGTGCCAGCAGCGCTATAGGCACTGAAGCTTTCTTT.

The rearrangement links TRBV29-1 to TRBJ2-7; D tentatively fits TRBD1 or TRBD2 (5 bases each). The CDR3 runs to 14 residues. The ends were cut back, 3 bases at V and 2 bases at J, with 14 bases in the middle. From germline, CDR1 is SQVTM and CDR2 ANQGSEA. The CDR3 nucleotides read TGCAGCGTTGATATATGGGGGAACGCCTACGAGCAGTACTTC. It specifies CSVDIWGNAYEQYF.

This chain uses TRBV4-3 with TRBJ1-2; D gene uncertain. The CDR3 spans 11 residues. V was pared by 1 base and J by 6 bases, with 3 bases between. Per germline, CDR1 LGHNA and CDR2 YSLEER. The CDR3 reads CASSQGNGYTF. The DNA of the CDR3 is TGCGCCAGCAGCCAAGGCAATGGCTACACCTTC.

The chain is built from TRBV6-5 and TRBJ1-5; TRBD1 agrees at 12 bases. V lost 6 bases, J lost 5 bases, and 5 bases stayed unmatched. Germline V lookup: CDR1 MNHEY, CDR2 SVGAGI. The length of the CDR3 is 15 residues. CDR3: CASSSGTGGDQPQHF. The CDR3 DNA sequence: TGTGCCAGCAGCTCCGGGACAGGGGGCGATCAGCCCCAGCATTTT.

The rearrangement joins TRBV28 to TRBJ2-5; no clear D gene. The CDR3 contains 14 residues. Germline V gene sequence: CDR1 MDHEN, CDR2 SYDVKM. The V end lost 0 bases, the J end lost 1 base, and 6 bases lay between the germline ends. The CDR3 loop is CASSLWGLQETQYF. DNA of the CDR3: TGTGCCAGCAGTTTATGGGGCCTCCAAGAGACCCAGTACTTC.

This clone has only one observation. This chain uses TRBV12-5 with TRBJ1-2; D unresolved. CDR1 is LGHNT, CDR2 FRNRAP, per germline. The CDR3 runs 13 residues. The ends were cut back, 6 bases at V and 1 base at J, with 9 bases in the middle. In DNA, the CDR3 is TGTGCTAGTGGCGAGACAAATAACTATGGCTACACCTTC. Translating it yields CASGETNNYGYTF.

V is TRBV6-5 and J is TRBJ2-5; a possible D gene is TRBD1 (7 bases). V lost 0 bases, J lost 4 bases, and 12 bases lay in between. This CDR3 has 15 residues. Germline loops: CDR1 MNHEY, CDR2 SVGAGI. The CDR3 loop is CASSYSAGGLETQYF. The CDR3 coding sequence is TGTGCCAGCAGTTACTCGGCAGGGGGGTTAGAGACCCAGTACTTC.

The DNA for the CDR3 is TGCGCCAGCGGACCGACAGGGGCCGGGGAGCAGTACTTC. Amino acid sequence: CASGPTGAGEQYF. J is TRBJ2-7 and V is TRBV4-1; 8 bases agree with TRBD1. The CDR3 has 13 residues. J gave up 7 bases and V 8 bases, and 10 bases lay outside the gene matches. CDR1 is MGHRA, CDR2 YSYEKL, per germline.

The chain carries TRBV28 and TRBJ1-1, with D uncertain. Trimming removed 2 bases from V and 5 bases from J, with 9 bases in between. CDR3 size: 13 residues. Germline V gene data show CDR1 as MDHEN and CDR2 as SYDVKM. CDR3 sequence reads: CASSLAGATEAFF. CDR3 nucleotide sequence: TGTGCCAGCAGTTTAGCGGGTGCGACTGAAGCTTTCTTT.

The chain uses TRBV6-5 and TRBJ1-6, with D hard to call. Looked up from germline, CDR1 is MNHEY and CDR2 is SVGAGI. This CDR3 is built from 15 residues. Trimming cost V 7 bases and J 14 bases, with 24 bases left between them. The CDR3 DNA follows: TGTGCCAGCAATCCTGAACCTCACTGGTGGAGTACCCTCCACTTT. It encodes CASNPEPHWWSTLHF.

This clone was counted once. The chain uses TRBV10-3 and TRBJ2-5, with TRBD2 matching over 13 bases. CDR3 size: 17 residues. V gave up 5 bases and J gave up 5 bases; unmatched junction bases: 11. Per the germline V gene, CDR1 is ENHRY and CDR2 is SYGVKD. CDR3 residues: CAISPTTSGGAGETQYF. CDR3 sequence (DNA): TGTGCCATCAGTCCCACTACTAGCGGGGGGGCCGGGGAGACCCAGTACTTC.

This rearrangement joins TRBV9 to TRBJ2-1; 8 positions match TRBD2. Germline loops: CDR1 SGDLS, CDR2 YYNGEE. J was trimmed by 5 bases and V by 0 bases; bases with no gene match: 4. This CDR3 spans 15 amino acids. CDR3: CASSVVGGANNEQFF. The CDR3 coding sequence is TGTGCCAGCAGCGTAGTCGGGGGGGCAAACAATGAGCAGTTCTTC.

The chain has TRBV5-1 and TRBJ2-7; a possible D gene is TRBD2 (5 bases). The length of the CDR3 is 14 residues. V shed 0 bases and J shed 3 bases, with 10 bases lying between them. Germline V gene data show CDR1 as SGHRS and CDR2 as YFSETQ. CDR3 amino acids: CASSLAGSNYEQYF. In DNA form, the CDR3 reads TGCGCCAGCAGCTTGGCGGGATCAAACTACGAGCAGTACTTC.

The gene calls are TRBV27 and TRBJ2-3; D is unclear. The CDR3 totals 15 residues. Looked up from germline, CDR1 is MNHEY and CDR2 is SMNVEV (reference sequence). The germline V and J ends were trimmed by 0 bases and 0 bases, with 7 bases remaining between them. In DNA form, the CDR3 reads TGTGCCAGCAGTTTATCGGTTTGGAGCACAGATACGCAGTATTTT. Amino acid sequence: CASSLSVWSTDTQYF.

The genes are TRBV27 and TRBJ2-3, with TRBD1 identical over 10 bases. CDR1 and CDR2 (germline): MNHEY, SMNVEV (reference sequence). V dropped 4 bases and J dropped 10; count of bases not matched to a gene: 11. The CDR3 has 15 amino acids. The CDR3 protein is CASSSSPGTGAPQYF. Here the CDR3 DNA reads TGTGCCAGCAGTTCCTCTCCCGGGACAGGGGCTCCGCAGTATTTT.

The chain joins TRBV7-9 to TRBJ2-1, with 12 nucleotides matching TRBD2. The junction had 10 bases not matched to a gene; V was cut back by 1 base and J by 3 bases. Germline values: CDR1 SEHNR, CDR2 FQNEAQ (reference sequence). This CDR3 is built from 19 residues. The CDR3 DNA is TGTGCCAGCAGCTTAGTCTGGGCTAGCGGGGGGGTACTCTACAATGAGCAGTTCTTC. It codes for CASSLVWASGGVLYNEQFF.

The chain combines TRBV19 with TRBJ1-6; D perhaps matches TRBD1 (5 bases). CDR1 and CDR2 from the germline V gene are LNHDA and SQIVND (reference sequence). Trimming left V 9 bases short and J 10 bases short, with 28 bases between. The CDR3 has 17 residues. CDR3 amino acids: CASQSIGDQGWHSPLHF. The CDR3 DNA is TGTGCCAGCCAATCGATCGGCGACCAGGGTTGGCACTCACCCCTCCACTTT.

V is TRBV29-1 and J is TRBJ1-1; D gene uncertain. The V and J ends lost 3 bases and 2 bases respectively, with 16 bases between them. Germline assignment: CDR1 SQVTM and CDR2 ANQGSEA. The CDR3 sequence is 15 residues long. The CDR3 sequence: CSVEATTRPNTEAFF. DNA of the CDR3: TGCAGCGTTGAGGCAACCACAAGACCTAACACTGAAGCTTTCTTT.

The chain employs TRBV7-9 and TRBJ2-3; unclear D gene. V gave up 1 base and J gave up 2 bases, with 10 bases separating them. This CDR3 region has 15 residues. The germline V gene has CDR1 SEHNR and CDR2 FQNEAQ (reference sequence). CDR3 region: CASSLGWVATDTQYF. Here the CDR3 DNA reads TGTGCCAGCAGCTTAGGGTGGGTCGCCACAGATACGCAGTATTTT.

This CDR3 reads CASSEEIGSSIVVQPQHF. CDR3 in DNA: TGTGCCAGCAGTGAAGAGATAGGGAGTTCAATTGTTGTGCAGCCCCAGCATTTT. The rearrangement joins TRBV6-1 to TRBJ1-5; D unresolved. This CDR3 region has 18 residues. Germline CDR1 and CDR2: MNHNS and SASEGT. With 1 base removed from V and 7 bases from J, the gap between germline ends came to 23 bases.

This rearrangement joins TRBV10-3 to TRBJ2-1; 8 nucleotides match TRBD1. The CDR3 has 15 residues. J was trimmed by 7 bases and V by 0 bases; bases with no gene match: 5. CDR1 ENHRY and CDR2 SYGVKD come from the germline V gene. In nucleotides, the CDR3 is TGTGCCATCAGTGAGTCGGCAGGGGGCCAAAATGAGCAGTTCTTC. It translates to CAISESAGGQNEQFF.

The chain couples TRBV27 to TRBJ1-4; D is possibly TRBD1 (5 bases). The germline CDR1 and CDR2 sequences are MNHEY and SMNVEV (reference sequence). CDR3 length: 14 amino acids. V lost 7 bases, J lost 5 bases, and 14 bases lay in between. The chain's CDR3 is CASTRVGGNEKLFF. As DNA, the CDR3 is TGTGCCAGCACTAGGGTTGGGGGAAATGAAAAACTGTTTTTT.

The chain has TRBV4-1 and TRBJ2-7; D is perhaps TRBD1 or TRBD2 (6 bases each). This CDR3 is built from 15 residues. CDR1 and CDR2 from the germline V gene are MGHRA and YSYEKL. Trimming cost V 1 base and J 7 bases, with 17 bases left between them. In nucleotides, the CDR3 is TGCGCCAGCAGCCAAGGACCGGGGGCCTCGGGTGAGCAGTACTTC. This translates into CASSQGPGASGEQYF.

Concerning this clone itself: The junction does not match germline at one end; this may be a read error. The DNA of the CDR3 is TGTGCCAGCAGTTTCCTCGTGGACGGGATTTTT. The encoded protein is CASSFLVDGIF. The chain recombines TRBV6-5 with TRBJ1-4; no clear D gene. Germline loops: CDR1 MNHEY, CDR2 SVGAGI. The CDR3 contains 11 residues.

This clone was observed once. The rearrangement links TRBV27 to TRBJ1-2; D ambiguous. The CDR3 is 13 amino acids. Trimming removed 2 bases from V and 2 bases from J, with 6 bases in between. Germline loops: CDR1 MNHEY, CDR2 SMNVEV (reference sequence). The DNA of the CDR3 is TGTGCCAGCAGTTTAACCGCGAACTATGGCTACACCTTC. Protein product: CASSLTANYGYTF.